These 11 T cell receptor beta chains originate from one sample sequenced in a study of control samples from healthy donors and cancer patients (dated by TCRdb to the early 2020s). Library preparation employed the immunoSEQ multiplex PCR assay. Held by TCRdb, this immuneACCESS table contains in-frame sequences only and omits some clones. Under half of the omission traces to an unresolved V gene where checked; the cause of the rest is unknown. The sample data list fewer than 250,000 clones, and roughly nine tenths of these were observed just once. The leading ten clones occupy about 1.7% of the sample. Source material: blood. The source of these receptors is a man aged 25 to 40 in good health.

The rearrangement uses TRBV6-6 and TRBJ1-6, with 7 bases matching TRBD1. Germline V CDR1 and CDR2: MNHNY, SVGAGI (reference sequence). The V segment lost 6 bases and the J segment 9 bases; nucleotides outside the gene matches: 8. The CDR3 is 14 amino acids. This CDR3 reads CASSRQGSVSPLHF. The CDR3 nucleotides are TGTGCCAGCAGCCGACAGGGCAGCGTTTCACCCCTCCACTTT.

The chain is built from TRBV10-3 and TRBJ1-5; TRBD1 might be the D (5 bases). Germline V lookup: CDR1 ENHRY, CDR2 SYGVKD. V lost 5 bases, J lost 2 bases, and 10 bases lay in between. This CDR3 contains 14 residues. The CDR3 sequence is CAISFQGGNQPQHF. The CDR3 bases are TGTGCCATCAGTTTTCAGGGAGGCAATCAGCCCCAGCATTTT.

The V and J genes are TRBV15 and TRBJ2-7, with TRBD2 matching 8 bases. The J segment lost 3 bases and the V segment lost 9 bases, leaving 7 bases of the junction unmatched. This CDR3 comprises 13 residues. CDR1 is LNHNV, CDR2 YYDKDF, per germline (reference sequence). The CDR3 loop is CATSGGDVYEQYF. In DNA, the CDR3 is TGTGCCACTTCGGGAGGGGATGTCTACGAGCAGTACTTC.

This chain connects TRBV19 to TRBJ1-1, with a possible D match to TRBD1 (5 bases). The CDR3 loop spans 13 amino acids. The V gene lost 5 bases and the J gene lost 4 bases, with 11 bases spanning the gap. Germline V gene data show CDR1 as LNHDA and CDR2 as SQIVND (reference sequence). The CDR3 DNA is TGTGCCAGTAGTTACGACAGAGGCACTGAAGCTTTCTTT. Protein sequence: CASSYDRGTEAFF.

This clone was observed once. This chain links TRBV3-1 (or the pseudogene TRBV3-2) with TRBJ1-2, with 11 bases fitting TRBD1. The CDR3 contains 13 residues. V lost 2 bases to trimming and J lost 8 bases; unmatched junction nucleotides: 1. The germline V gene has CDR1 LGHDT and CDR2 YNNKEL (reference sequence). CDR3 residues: CASSQRTGGGYTF. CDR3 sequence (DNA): TGTGCCAGCAGCCAACGGACAGGGGGCGGCTACACCTTC.

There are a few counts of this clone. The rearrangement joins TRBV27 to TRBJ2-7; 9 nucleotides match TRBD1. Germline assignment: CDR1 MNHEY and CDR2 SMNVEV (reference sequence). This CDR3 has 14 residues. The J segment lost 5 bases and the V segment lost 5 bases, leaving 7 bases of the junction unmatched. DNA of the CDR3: TGTGCCAGCAGTGAACCGGGACAGGGTGACGAGCAGTACTTC. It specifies CASSEPGQGDEQYF.

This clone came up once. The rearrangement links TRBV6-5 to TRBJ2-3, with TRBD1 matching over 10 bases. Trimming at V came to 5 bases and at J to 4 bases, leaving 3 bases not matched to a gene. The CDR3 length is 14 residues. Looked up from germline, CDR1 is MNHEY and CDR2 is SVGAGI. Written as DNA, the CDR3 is TGTGCCAGCAGTCGACAGGGGGCCCCAGATACGCAGTATTTT. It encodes CASSRQGAPDTQYF.

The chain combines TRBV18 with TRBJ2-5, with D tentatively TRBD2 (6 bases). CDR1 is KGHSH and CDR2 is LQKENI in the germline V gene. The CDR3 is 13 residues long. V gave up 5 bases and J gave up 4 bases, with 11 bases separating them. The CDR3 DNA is TGTGCCAGCTCATCGGGGCGGGGAGAGACCCAGTACTTC. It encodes CASSSGRGETQYF.

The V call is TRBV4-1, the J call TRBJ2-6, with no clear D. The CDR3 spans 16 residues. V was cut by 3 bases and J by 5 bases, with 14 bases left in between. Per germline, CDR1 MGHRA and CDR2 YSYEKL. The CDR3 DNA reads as TGCGCCAGCAGCCAGTCCGAGGCCCTCTGGGCCAACGTCCTGACTTTC. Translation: CASSQSEALWANVLTF.

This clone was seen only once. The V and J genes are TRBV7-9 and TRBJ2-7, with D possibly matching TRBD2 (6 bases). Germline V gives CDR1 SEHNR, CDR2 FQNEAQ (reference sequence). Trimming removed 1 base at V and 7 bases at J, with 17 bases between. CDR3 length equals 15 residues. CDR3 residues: CASSLGAGPTGEQYF. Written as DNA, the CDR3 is TGTGCCAGCAGCTTAGGGGCGGGACCCACGGGGGAGCAGTACTTC. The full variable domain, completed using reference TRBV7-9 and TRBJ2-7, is DTGVSQNPRHKITKRGQNVTFRCDPISEHNRLYWYRQTLGQGPEFLTYFQNEAQLEKSRLLSDRFSAERPKGSFSTLEIQRTEQGDSAMYLCASSLGAGPTGEQYFGPGTRLTVT.

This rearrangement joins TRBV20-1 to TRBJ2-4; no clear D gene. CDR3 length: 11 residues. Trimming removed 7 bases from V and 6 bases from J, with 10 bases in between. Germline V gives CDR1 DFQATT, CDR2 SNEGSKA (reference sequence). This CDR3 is CSVNFANIQYF. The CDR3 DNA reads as TGCAGTGTTAATTTCGCAAACATTCAGTACTTC.